This TCR delta chain was sequenced in a study of Vδ1+ human thymocytes. Study-level points and caveats: In the thymus, TRG and TRD repertoires looked highly polyclonal with Gaussian CDR3 lengths. Thymic delta-chain repertoires held around 20% Vdelta2 sequences and few Vdelta3, despite high sort purity.

This clone was detected a few times. Its antigen remains unknown. Extracted RNA was reverse transcribed into cDNA. Multiplex PCR used pooled V-gene forward primers and a constant-region reverse primer to amplify CDR3s. TCRdb reanalysed the multiplex PCR reads via CATT. The repertoire has under 80,000 delta-chain clones, 30% to 45% of them found once; the top ten carry about 0.24%. Germline lookup yields CDR1 TSWWSYY and CDR2 QGS. This CDR3 is 17 amino acids long. Trimming removed 0 bases from V and 0 bases from J, with 14 bases in between. Purity of the sorted Vdelta1+ thymocytes ranged from roughly 96% to 99.6%.

Sequenced: Vdelta1+ gamma-delta thymocytes from the thymus. Sample subset: FACS-sorted CD3+ TCRalphabeta- TCRVdelta1+ TCRVdelta2- thymocytes. This clonotype was sampled from a boy in the first two years of life who had congenital heart surgery. This rearrangement joins TRDV1 to TRDJ1, with no clear D. The DNA of the CDR3 is TGTGCTCTTGGGGAACTACCCCCGAGACGATACACCGATAAACTCATCTTT. Its translation: CALGELPPRRYTDKLIF.